These T cell receptor beta chains were read from a single sample in a study of blood T cell repertoires in COVID-19. Only in-frame clones appear in the TCRdb table, and some are missing; sequencing was by immunoSEQ multiplex PCR. Among about 150,000 clones listed, roughly 86% were seen once. Sequenced: peripheral blood. The origin of the receptors is a woman of 80 years or more with COVID-19, enrolled during active disease. Each CDR3 is given with its conserved first and last residue. The D gene is left open where the match is weak. Only part of the rows carry a size: once, few, many, or a class if the clone is expanded.

v_gene	abundance	d_gene	j_gene	CDR3nt	CDR3aa
TRBV5-5	NA	NA	TRBJ1-1	TGTGCCAGCAGCTATATTCTCGGAGCTTTCTTT	CASSYILGAFF
TRBV18	NA	TRBD1	TRBJ2-3	TGTGCCAGCTCACCACAGGGGACAGGGTCTACAGATACGCAGTATTTT	CASSPQGTGSTDTQYF
TRBV7-3	once	NA	TRBJ2-2	TGTGCCAGCAGCTCCGAGGCCCACGTCGGGACCGGGGAGCTGTTTTTT	CASSSEAHVGTGELFF
TRBV7-6	NA	TRBD2	TRBJ2-5	TGTGCCAGCAGCTTAGCTCCTACTAGCGGGAGGGCGGAGACCCAGTACTTC	CASSLAPTSGRAETQYF
TRBV7-2	NA	NA	TRBJ2-1	TGTGCCAGCAGCTTAGCCGTAGCCTACAATGAGCAGTTCTTC	CASSLAVAYNEQFF
TRBV10-3	NA	NA	TRBJ1-5	TGTGCCATCAGTGAGTTAGAGGAGGACAGACCCCGACATTTT	CAISELEEDRPRHF
TRBV3-1/TRBV3-2	NA	NA	TRBJ2-7	TGTGCCAGCAGCCCGACAGTCGTCTCCTACGAGCAGTACTTC	CASSPTVVSYEQYF
TRBV28	NA	NA	TRBJ2-6	NA	CASSSSGRSGANVLTF
TRBV18	once	NA	TRBJ2-5	TGTGCCAGCTCACGACGGGTCCAAGAGACCCAGTACTTC	CASSRRVQETQYF
TRBV30	NA	NA	TRBJ1-5	TGTGCCTGGAGTGTAGGCAGGGCCCACCAGCCCCAGCATTTT	CAWSVGRAHQPQHF
TRBV3-1/TRBV3-2	NA	NA	TRBJ1-4	TGTGCCAGCAGCCAAGTACCGGGGGGTGGCGAAAAACTGTTTTTT	CASSQVPGGGEKLFF
TRBV4-3	NA	NA	TRBJ1-2	TGCGCCAGCAGCCAAGAGGAGGGGTACTATGGCTACACCTTC	CASSQEEGYYGYTF
TRBV18	NA	TRBD2	TRBJ2-1	TGTGCCAGCTCCGAACCGGGACTAGCTATAAATGAGCAGTTCTTC	CASSEPGLAINEQFF
TRBV27	NA	TRBD2	TRBJ2-2	TGTGCCAGCAGTTTAAAACCCGGGACTAGGACCGGGGAGCTGTTTTTT	CASSLKPGTRTGELFF
TRBV30	NA	NA	TRBJ1-3	TGTGCCGGACTCCTAGCCTCTGGAAACACCATATATTTT	CAGLLASGNTIYF
TRBV7-8	NA	NA	TRBJ2-7	TGTGCCAGCAGCTTAGTTAGCGTCCCAGGGGGGAACGAGCAGTACTTC	CASSLVSVPGGNEQYF
TRBV18	NA	TRBD1	TRBJ1-4	TGTGCCAGCTCACCACAGGGACAGGGTTATGAAAAACTGTTTTTT	CASSPQGQGYEKLFF
TRBV29-1	NA	NA	TRBJ2-6	TGCAGCGTTGAGAGTGGGGCCAACGTCCTGACTTTC	CSVESGANVLTF
TRBV5-4	few	TRBD2	TRBJ2-3	TGTGCCAGCAGTACAAAGCGGGGGAACACAGATACGCAGTATTTT	CASSTKRGNTDTQYF
TRBV6-7	NA	TRBD2	TRBJ2-1	TGTGCCAGCAGTTACTTTCGGGAGGGCCCCTACAATGAGCAGTTCTTC	CASSYFREGPYNEQFF
TRBV9	once	TRBD2	TRBJ2-1	TGTGCCAGCAGCGTAGTTCTAGCGGGCCGGTTCTCCTACAATGAGCAGTTCTTC	CASSVVLAGRFSYNEQFF
TRBV28	NA	TRBD1	TRBJ1-5	TGTGCCAGCAGCTCCGGGACAGGGCGCAATCAGCCCCAGCATTTT	CASSSGTGRNQPQHF
TRBV6-5	NA	NA	TRBJ1-4	TGTGCCAGCATGGAGAGGGGGTGGGGTAATGAAAAACTGTTTTTT	CASMERGWGNEKLFF
TRBV7-9	once	TRBD1	TRBJ2-5	TGTGCCAGCAGCTCTCGCACAGGGGGAGAGACCCAGTACTTC	CASSSRTGGETQYF
TRBV28	NA	TRBD1	TRBJ2-2	TGTGCCAGCAGTTCGACAGGGAGCACCGGGGAGCTGTTTTTT	CASSSTGSTGELFF
TRBV5-6	NA	NA	TRBJ1-2	TGTGCCAGCAGCCCGCGGTATGGTGGCTACACCTTC	CASSPRYGGYTF
TRBV7-9	NA	TRBD1	TRBJ2-7	TGTGCCAGCAGCGGGACAGGGTCGGGCGAGCAGTACTTC	CASSGTGSGEQYF
TRBV3-1/TRBV3-2	NA	TRBD2	TRBJ2-5	TGTGCCAGCAGCCTCGGGACTAGCAGTTACCAAGAGACCCAGTACTTC	CASSLGTSSYQETQYF
TRBV9	NA	TRBD2	TRBJ2-3	TGTGCCAGCAGCTCCTCGACTAGCCCTGCTGGGGCTACGCAGTATTTT	CASSSSTSPAGATQYF
TRBV9	NA	TRBD2	TRBJ2-7	TGTGCCAGCAGCCCTACTAGCGGGGTGGGAGCCTACGAGCAGTACTTC	CASSPTSGVGAYEQYF
TRBV27	NA	NA	TRBJ2-7	TGTGCCAGCAGTTTAGCCCAGGGAACCTACGAGCAGTACTTC	CASSLAQGTYEQYF
TRBV6-2/TRBV6-3	NA	NA	TRBJ2-1	TGTGCCAGCAGTATGCGGGTTTACAATGAGCAGTTCTTC	CASSMRVYNEQFF
TRBV10-3	NA	TRBD1	TRBJ2-1	TGTGCCATCTCGGGACAGGTTTCCTACAATGAGCAGTTCTTC	CAISGQVSYNEQFF
TRBV9	NA	NA	TRBJ1-1	TGTGCCAGCAGCGCCTCCGCGGGGGGTGTCACTGAAGCTTTCTTT	CASSASAGGVTEAFF
TRBV5-1	NA	NA	TRBJ2-7	TGCGCCAGCAGCTTGGCTACCGTGAGCTCCTACGAGCAGTACTTC	CASSLATVSSYEQYF
TRBV28	NA	NA	TRBJ1-2	TGTGCCAGCAACCTGGGGCATCCTAACTATGGCTACACCTTC	CASNLGHPNYGYTF
TRBV9	few	TRBD1	TRBJ2-1	TGTGCCAGCAGCTTTACCGGGACAGGGGAATACAATGAGCAGTTCTTC	CASSFTGTGEYNEQFF
TRBV24-1	NA	TRBD1	TRBJ1-1	TGTGCCACCAGTGATCCAGACAGGGCGAACACTGAAGCTTTCTTT	CATSDPDRANTEAFF
TRBV15	NA	NA	TRBJ2-7	TGTGCCACCAGCAGAGATTTGAAGGGAGCAGGCGAGCAGTACTTC	CATSRDLKGAGEQYF
TRBV3-1/TRBV3-2	NA	TRBD2	TRBJ2-5	TGTGCCAGCAGCCAAGAATTGGGCGGGGGGGCCGGAGAGACCCAGTACTTC	CASSQELGGGAGETQYF
TRBV5-4	few	TRBD2	TRBJ2-2	TGTGCCAGCAGCTCAGGACTAGCGGCGAACACCGGGGAGCTGTTTTTT	CASSSGLAANTGELFF
TRBV7-3	NA	NA	TRBJ2-3	TGTGCCAGCACCACGGGGGGACATCTCACAGATACGCAGTATTTT	CASTTGGHLTDTQYF
TRBV7-3	NA	TRBD2	TRBJ2-1	TGTGCCAGCAGCCCCACAGGACTAGCGGGGATAAATGAGCAGTTCTTC	CASSPTGLAGINEQFF
TRBV11-2	NA	TRBD2	TRBJ2-7	TGTGCCAGCAGCTTAAGCAGCGGGAGGGTCGGGGAGCAGTACTTC	CASSLSSGRVGEQYF
TRBV25-1	NA	TRBD1	TRBJ2-7	TGTGCCAGCAGCGCCCCAGGGGGCAGGCGGCACGAGCAGTACTTC	CASSAPGGRRHEQYF
TRBV5-1	NA	NA	TRBJ1-2	TGCGCCAGCAGCTTGGCCCTCGGGGAGGTCTATGGCTACACCTTC	CASSLALGEVYGYTF
TRBV10-1	NA	TRBD2	TRBJ2-7	TGCGCCAGCAGTTTAGCGGGAGTACGCGAGCAGTACTTC	CASSLAGVREQYF
TRBV6-2/TRBV6-3	few	NA	TRBJ1-2	TGTGCCAGCAGTTCCAGGTATTATGGCTACACCTTC	CASSSRYYGYTF
TRBV5-6	NA	NA	TRBJ2-5	TGTGCCAGCAGCTTGGGTGGACAGAAGAGGGAGACCCAGTACTTC	CASSLGGQKRETQYF
TRBV7-2	NA	TRBD2	TRBJ2-5	TGTGCCAGCAGCTTTAGCGGGGGGGCCGGCGAGACCCAGTACTTC	CASSFSGGAGETQYF
TRBV5-4	NA	NA	TRBJ2-7	TGTGCCAGCAGCTTGGTAGTGGGGAGCTCCTACGAGCAGTACTTC	CASSLVVGSSYEQYF
TRBV6-5	NA	NA	TRBJ1-5	TGTGCCAGCAGTTCCTCAGACAGACCCAATCAGCCCCAGCATTTT	CASSSSDRPNQPQHF
TRBV19	NA	NA	TRBJ2-7	TGTGCCAGTAAGAGCCGGGGCGAGCAGTACTTC	CASKSRGEQYF
TRBV5-1	NA	TRBD1	TRBJ2-2	TGCGCCAGCAGCTTGTTAAAGGGGGCAGGGACCGGGGAGCTGTTTTTT	CASSLLKGAGTGELFF